This T cell receptor (beta chain) was observed in a study of blood T cell repertoires in COVID-19. Study-level background: The United States, Italy and Spain provided the acute and convalescent COVID-19 samples. T cells, B-cell-depleted T cells, or PBMCs provided the cDNA or gDNA that served as material.

Authors' methods: Amplifying reference gene primers gave estimates of nucleated cell counts. The repertoire was sequenced with immunoSEQ multiplex PCR; TCRdb's copy has only in-frame clones and lacks some. The V and J calls and clone size come from that table; D and trimming were worked out from the DNA. The sample shows a few hundred thousand clones, around 83% of them seen only once. The CDR3 consists of 14 residues. V was pared by 4 bases and J by 4 bases, with 14 bases between. Germline assignment: CDR1 LGHDT and CDR2 YNNKEL (reference sequence). The receptor was isolated from a human donor in a cohort sampled during active COVID-19. The chain carries TRBV3-1 (or the pseudogene TRBV3-2) and TRBJ2-7; D remains ambiguous. The sequencing sample was made of peripheral blood. The CDR3 region is CASSLSGSRYEQYF. In DNA, the CDR3 is TGTGCCAGCAGCCTTTCGGGTTCTCGTTACGAGCAGTACTTC.